Shown below are 17 T cell receptor beta chains from a single sample sequenced in a study of kidney transplant recipient with SARS-CoV-2 infection. TCRdb ran MiXCR on the reads and lists one entry per CDR3 protein. The sample has about 250,000 distinct CDR3 sequences; more than 25% are singletons. The sequences come from a blood sample, collected at baseline and around day 110 from a kidney transplant recipient. These receptors were obtained from a male patient in his thirties who had COVID-19 and was a kidney transplant recipient. The graft donor may be the source of some T cells.

This clonotype was recorded at least ten times. The rearrangement joins TRBV11-3 to TRBJ2-7, with TRBD1 matching over 11 bases. There are 14 residues in the CDR3. Per germline, CDR1 SGHNT and CDR2 YENEEA. V gave up 5 bases and J gave up 6 bases; unmatched junction bases: 6. CDR3 region: CASSKGQGGIEQYF. The CDR3, as DNA: TGTGCCAGCAGCAAGGGACAGGGGGGTATCGAGCAGTACTTC.

Ten or more counts support this clonotype. The J gene is TRBJ1-2, the V gene TRBV5-3; D uncertain. TRBV5-3 belongs to the ORF category, with a function that is uncertain. CDR3 length: 16 residues. V was trimmed by 7 bases and J by 4 bases, leaving 23 bases between them. The CDR3 here is CARLGIVVRKTYGYTF. DNA for the CDR3: TGTGCCAGACTGGGCATAGTGGTGAGAAAGACCTATGGCTACACCTTC.

This clonotype was recorded at least ten times. This rearrangement joins TRBV2 to TRBJ1-6; D may be TRBD1 (6 bases). CDR1 and CDR2 from the germline V gene are SNHLY and FYNNEI. The CDR3 has 14 amino acids. Between the trimmed V and J ends, which lost 3 bases and 10 bases, there was a span of 13 bases. The CDR3: CASSERGELSPLHF. Here the CDR3 DNA reads TGTGCCAGCAGTGAGAGGGGGGAGCTCTCACCCCTCCACTTT.

Regarding this clonotype: This may stem from a read error, because a much larger clone lies one nucleotide away. The V gene is TRBV28, the J gene TRBJ1-1; D might be TRBD1 (5 bases). Germline values: CDR1 MDHEN, CDR2 SYDVKM. The CDR3 runs to 13 residues. Trimming cost V 5 bases and J 7 bases, with 14 bases left between them. The CDR3 DNA follows: TGTGCCAGCAGTGCGGGGACCGGGCATGAAGCTTTCTTT. Protein sequence: CASSAGTGHEAFF. The entire variable domain, with the rest obtained from reference TRBV28 and TRBJ1-1, is as follows: DVKVTQSSRYLVKRTGEKVFLECVQDMDHENMFWYRQDPGLGLRLIYFSYDVKMKEKGDIPEGYSVSREKKERFSLILESASTNQTSMYLCASSAGTGHEAFFGQGTRLTVV.

This clonotype has a count of ten or more. This chain joins TRBV19 and TRBJ2-3, with a possible D match to TRBD2 (5 bases). The CDR3 spans 14 residues. CDR1 is LNHDA and CDR2 is SQIVND in the germline V gene (reference sequence). The V and J ends lost 4 bases and 4 bases respectively, with 12 bases between them. The CDR3 here is CASSSGPASDTQYF. The CDR3 nucleotides read TGTGCCAGTAGTAGCGGGCCGGCGTCAGATACGCAGTATTTT.

About this clonotype itself: One base away lies a much larger clone, so this may be a sequencing read error. Since the CDR3 does not end with the conserved phenylalanine or tryptophan, this likely comes from a read error. The chain is built from TRBV15 and TRBJ1-2, with no clear D. The V gene lost 5 bases and the J gene lost 4 bases, with 23 bases spanning the gap. This CDR3 has 17 amino acids. Germline assignment: CDR1 LNHNV and CDR2 YYDKDF (reference sequence). The CDR3 DNA reads TGTGCCACCAGCGGTGCCGTAAGGTGTGGAAAGACCTATGGCTACACCCTC. Amino acids: CATSGAVRCGKTYGYTL.

Note on this clonotype: This clone may be a read error of a much larger clone one base away. This chain joins TRBV9 and TRBJ2-6, with 7 positions matching TRBD1. The CDR3 sequence is 15 residues long. Looked up from germline, CDR1 is SGDLS and CDR2 is YYNGEE. In nucleotides, the CDR3 is TGTGCCAGCGGCGTAGGACAGGCTGGGGCCAACGTCCTGACTTTC. It translates to CASGVGQAGANVLTF.

This clonotype was found many times. The chain carries TRBV30 and TRBJ1-2, with TRBD1 as a possible D gene (5 bases). This CDR3 has 13 residues. Germline CDR1 is GTSNPN and CDR2 is SVGIG (reference sequence). V lost 0 bases and J 8 bases, leaving 13 bases between the germline ends. CDR3 sequence: CAWSVRGFMGYTF. CDR3 bases: TGTGCCTGGAGTGTTCGGGGGTTTATGGGCTACACCTTC. Full variable domain (rest looked up from reference TRBV30 and TRBJ1-2): SQTIHQWPATLVQPVGSPLSLECTVEGTSNPNLYWYRQAAGRGLQLLFYSVGIGQISSEVPQNLSASRPQDRQFILSSKKLLLSDSGFYLCAWSVRGFMGYTFGSGTRLTVV.

This clonotype came up a few times. This chain uses TRBV10-2 with TRBJ2-1, with 14 bases identical to TRBD2. CDR3 length equals 16 residues. From germline, CDR1 is WSHSY and CDR2 SAAADI. V lost 1 base to trimming and J lost 8 bases; unmatched junction nucleotides: 4. The CDR3 DNA reads TGCGCCAGCAGTGAGTTCGGGACTAGCGGGAGCTATGAGCAGTTCTTC. This translates into CASSEFGTSGSYEQFF.

There are many counts of this clonotype. The chain has TRBV3-1 and TRBJ1-2; no firm D call. Trimming took 5 bases from V and 4 from J, leaving 23 bases between them. Germline V CDR1 and CDR2: LGHDT, YNNKEL (reference sequence). There are 17 residues in the CDR3. The CDR3 protein is CASSTWVTLRKTYGYTF. For the CDR3, the DNA is TGTGCCAGCAGCACCTGGGTCACCCTTCGAAAGACCTATGGCTACACCTTC.

This chain joins TRBV9 and TRBJ2-7; 9 bases are shared with TRBD2. V was clipped by 2 bases and J by 0 bases; unmatched bases: 3. The germline CDR1 and CDR2 sequences are SGDLS and YYNGEE. CDR3 length: 15 residues. The CDR3 loop is CASSVGLASSYEQYF. Written as DNA, the CDR3 is TGTGCCAGCAGCGTTGGACTAGCGTCCTCCTACGAGCAGTACTTC.

This clonotype was recorded at least ten times. V gene TRBV19 combines with J gene TRBJ1-2; TRBD1 might be the D (6 bases). Per germline, CDR1 LNHDA and CDR2 SQIVND (reference sequence). The CDR3 is made up of 13 amino acids. V was clipped by 10 bases and J by 3 bases, with 15 bases between them. This chain's CDR3 is CATRDRRHYGYTF. Here the CDR3 DNA reads TGTGCCACCAGAGACAGGAGACACTATGGCTACACCTTC.

To note about this clonotype: A much larger clone sits a single nucleotide away, making a read error possible. This sequence joins TRBV27 and TRBJ1-2; TRBD1 is a possible D gene (6 bases). Germline V CDR1 and CDR2: MNHEY, SMNVEV (reference sequence). The CDR3 loop spans 13 amino acids. The CDR3 region has the DNA TGTGCCAGCAGTTCGACAGGTTCCTATGGCCACACCTTC. Encoded protein: CASSSTGSYGHTF.

The chain couples TRBV7-6 to TRBJ2-1; unclear D gene. The CDR3 loop spans 14 amino acids. V dropped 4 bases and J dropped 7 bases, with 14 bases sitting between them. Germline CDR1 and CDR2: SGHVS and FNYEAQ. The CDR3 nucleotides read TGTGCCAGCAGCTCCTCGTTGTACCCGAATGAGCAGTTCTTC. Translation gives CASSSSLYPNEQFF.

This clonotype came up many times. The chain combines TRBV20-1 with TRBJ2-3; D unresolved. Germline assignment: CDR1 DFQATT and CDR2 SNEGSKA (reference sequence). V dropped 6 bases and J dropped 5 bases, with 9 bases sitting between them. The CDR3 contains 11 residues. Here the CDR3 reads CSASLGDTQYF. CDR3 in DNA: TGCAGTGCGTCTCTTGGAGATACGCAGTATTTT.

As regards this clonotype: A much more abundant neighbour one base away suggests this may be a read error. V gene TRBV10-2 combines with J gene TRBJ1-2; no reliable D call. The CDR3 spans 17 residues. CDR1 and CDR2 from the germline V gene are WSHSY and SAAADI. The CDR3 here is CASSQQHTSRKTYSYTF. In DNA, the CDR3 is TGCGCCAGCAGTCAGCAACACACTTCTAGAAAGACCTATAGCTACACCTTC.

This clonotype has at least ten counts. The CDR3 DNA reads as TGTGCCAGCAGGCTCACCAGGAGGGACAGGGGGCCTATCCCTATGAACACTGAAGCTTTCTTT. Protein: CASRLTRRDRGPIPMNTEAFF. The V call is TRBV7-3, the J call TRBJ1-1; 12 positions agree with TRBD1. The CDR3 is 21 amino acids. V trimming: 6 bases; J trimming: 0 bases; junction bases outside the gene matches: 20. From germline, CDR1 is SGHTA and CDR2 FQGTGA.